This T cell receptor (beta chain) was documented in a study of T cell responses to AZD1222 COVID-19 vaccine. Sequenced by immunoSEQ multiplex PCR; TCRdb stores in-frame clones only, minus some. The table includes roughly 120,000 clones, 70% to 90% detected once. Broader study findings: Vaccine-associated CD4 TCRs spanned spike, dominant at 160-218 and 743-854. Donor demographics were predominantly white British with a female majority; clonal diversity may be underestimated.

This clone occurred once. Its cognate antigen is unknown. With V trimmed by 3 bases and J by 4 bases, 10 bases remained unmatched. CDR1 is KGHSH and CDR2 is LQKENI in the germline V gene. The CDR3 loop spans 16 amino acids. The sequences come from peripheral blood, collected on day 0 of AZD1222 vaccination. The rearrangement joins TRBV18 to TRBJ2-5; the match to TRBD1 covers 8 bases. The receptor was isolated from an adult in good health. The CDR3 reads CASSPLRTGLGETQYF. CDR3 DNA: TGTGCCAGCTCACCCCTCAGGACAGGGTTGGGAGAGACCCAGTACTTC.